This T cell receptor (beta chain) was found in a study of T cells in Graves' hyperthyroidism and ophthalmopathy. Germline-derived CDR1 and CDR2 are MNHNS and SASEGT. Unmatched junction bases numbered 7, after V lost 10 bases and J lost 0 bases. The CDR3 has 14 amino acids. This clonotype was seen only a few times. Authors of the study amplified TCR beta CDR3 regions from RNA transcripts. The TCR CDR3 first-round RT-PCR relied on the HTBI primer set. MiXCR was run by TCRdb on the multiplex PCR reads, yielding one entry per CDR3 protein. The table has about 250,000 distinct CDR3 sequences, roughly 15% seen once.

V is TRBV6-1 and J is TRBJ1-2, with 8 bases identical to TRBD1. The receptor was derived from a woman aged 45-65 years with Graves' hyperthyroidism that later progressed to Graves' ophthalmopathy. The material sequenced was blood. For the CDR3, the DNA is TGTGCCACCAAGGGGACAGGCTCTAACTATGGCTACACCTTC. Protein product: CATKGTGSNYGYTF.